A selection of T cell receptor beta chains follows, all from one sample in a study of cytomegalovirus exposure and HLA in healthy donors. TCRdb's copy holds only in-frame clones and misses some; the assay was immunoSEQ multiplex PCR. The table lists fewer than 250,000 clones, about 85% of them singletons. Sequenced: PBMCs. These receptors were collected from a male donor in good health and CMV-seropositive. The CDR3 runs from the conserved cysteine through the conserved F or W. D genes are given only for firm matches. A row's size may be missing; if present it is once, few, many or a size class.

D gene	V gene	clone size	J gene	CDR3 protein	CDR3 DNA
.	TRBV21-1	.	TRBJ1-3	CASREAGNTIYF	TGTGCCAGCAGGGAGGCAGGAAACACCATATATTTT
.	TRBV4-1	.	TRBJ2-7	CASSQGAGQGYEQYF	TGCGCCAGCAGCCAAGGGGCAGGGCAGGGCTACGAGCAGTACTTC
.	TRBV7-2	.	TRBJ2-7	CASSLPGSPVEQYF	TGTGCCAGCAGCTTACCAGGATCTCCAGTTGAGCAGTACTTC
TRBD2	TRBV15	.	TRBJ2-7	CATSRDFPGRDEQYF	TGTGCCACCAGCAGAGATTTTCCAGGGAGGGACGAGCAGTACTTC
.	TRBV7-3	.	TRBJ2-1	CASSSLGAEQFF	TGTGCCAGCAGCTCATTAGGGGCTGAGCAGTTCTTC
.	TRBV21-1	.	TRBJ2-1	CASSPGLCSGGIPYNEQFF	TGTGCCAGCAGCCCGGGACTGTGTAGCGGGGGGATACCCTACAATGAGCAGTTCTTC
TRBD1	TRBV7-2	.	TRBJ1-5	CASSLGTGSNQPQHF	TGTGCCAGCAGCTTAGGGACAGGGAGCAATCAGCCCCAGCATTTT
TRBD1	TRBV27	.	TRBJ1-5	CASSRLDRGDLNQPQHF	TGTGCCAGCAGTCGACTGGACAGGGGGGACCTTAATCAGCCCCAGCATTTT
TRBD1	TRBV5-1	.	TRBJ2-7	CASSFGQDEQYF	TGCGCCAGCAGCTTCGGACAGGACGAGCAGTACTTC
.	TRBV9	.	TRBJ1-5	CASSAQGSQHF	TGTGCCAGCAGCGCACAGGGTTCCCAGCATTTT
.	TRBV29-1	few	TRBJ2-6	CSVASGANVLTF	TGCAGCGTGGCATCTGGGGCCAACGTCCTGACTTTC
.	TRBV27	.	TRBJ2-3	CASSSGHPRMDF	TGTGCCAGCAGCTCAGGACATCCTCGTATGGATTTT
.	TRBV5-8	.	TRBJ2-1	CASSINDREQFF	TGTGCCAGCAGTATTAACGACAGGGAGCAGTTCTTC
TRBD1	TRBV28	few	TRBJ2-5	CASSSPTGAKQETQYF	TGTGCCAGCAGTTCCCCGACAGGGGCAAAACAAGAGACCCAGTACTTC
TRBD1	TRBV15	.	TRBJ1-1	CATSRDFRGEAFF	TGTGCCACCAGCAGAGATTTCAGGGGGGAAGCTTTCTTT
TRBD1	TRBV7-9	.	TRBJ2-4	CASRMGQGANIQYF	TGTGCCAGCAGAATGGGACAGGGGGCGAACATTCAGTACTTC
.	TRBV7-2	.	TRBJ2-7	CASSPSYEQYF	TGTGCCAGCAGCCCTTCTTACGAGCAGTACTTC
.	TRBV2	few	TRBJ1-4	CASRRTDVEKLFF	TGTGCCAGCAGGAGGACAGATGTGGAAAAACTGTTTTTT
.	TRBV5-1	.	TRBJ1-5	CASSLTGDSNQPQHF	TGCGCCAGCAGCTTGACCGGGGATAGCAATCAGCCCCAGCATTTT
TRBD1	TRBV7-2	.	TRBJ2-7	CASSSQGAYEQYF	TGTGCCAGCAGTTCCCAGGGGGCCTACGAGCAGTACTTC
TRBD1	TRBV7-2	.	TRBJ1-4	CASSFKDRLDWANEKLFF	TGTGCCAGCAGCTTTAAGGACAGGCTAGACTGGGCTAATGAAAAACTGTTTTTT
TRBD1	TRBV7-9	few	TRBJ1-1	CSSSYWTGETNTEAFF	TGTTCCAGCAGCTACTGGACAGGGGAGACCAACACTGAAGCTTTCTTT
.	TRBV5-4	.	TRBJ2-7	CASSLPGVGLYEQYF	TGTGCCAGCAGCTTACCGGGAGTGGGATTATACGAGCAGTACTTC
.	TRBV5-6	.	TRBJ1-2	CASSLEGRVGYGYTF	TGTGCCAGCAGCTTGGAGGGCAGGGTAGGGTATGGCTACACCTTC
.	TRBV5-8	.	TRBJ1-4	CASSLARGLSHEKLFF	TGTGCCAGCAGCTTGGCTCGAGGACTCTCCCATGAAAAACTGTTTTTT
.	TRBV19	.	TRBJ2-5	CASTPSGTSQETQYF	TGTGCCAGTACTCCTTCCGGGACAAGCCAAGAGACCCAGTACTTC
.	TRBV6-6	.	TRBJ2-1	CASSYGQSYNEQFF	TGTGCCAGCAGTTACGGGCAGTCCTACAATGAGCAGTTCTTC
TRBD1	TRBV7-9	.	TRBJ1-4	CASSLGVQGATNEKLFF	TGTGCCAGCAGCTTAGGAGTACAGGGGGCAACTAATGAAAAACTGTTTTTT
TRBD1	TRBV5-4	.	TRBJ1-1	CASSLLQGRVTEAFF	TGTGCCAGCAGCTTACTACAGGGGAGAGTTACTGAAGCTTTCTTT
.	TRBV28	.	TRBJ2-7	CASRATGELYEQYF	TGTGCCAGCAGGGCGACAGGAGAACTTTACGAGCAGTACTTC
TRBD2	TRBV5-4	.	TRBJ2-3	CASSLKSQRDPADTQYF	TGTGCCAGCAGCTTGAAATCTCAGCGGGACCCCGCAGATACGCAGTATTTT
TRBD1	TRBV7-2	.	TRBJ1-2	CASRFQGTALLNYGYTF	TGTGCCAGCAGGTTTCAGGGGACAGCGCTACTTAACTATGGCTACACCTTC
.	TRBV30	.	TRBJ1-4	CAWGAAFSNEKLFF	TGTGCCTGGGGGGCGGCGTTCAGTAATGAAAAACTGTTTTTT
TRBD2	TRBV27	.	TRBJ2-1	CASSSQRGSRDEQFF	TGTGCCAGCAGTTCACAGCGGGGGTCCAGGGATGAGCAGTTCTTC
TRBD1	TRBV11-1	.	TRBJ1-2	CASSFRTGYGYTF	TGTGCCAGCAGCTTTAGGACAGGCTATGGCTACACCTTC
.	TRBV4-2	.	TRBJ1-1	CASSQEYGSTEAFF	TGTGCCAGCAGCCAAGAATATGGGAGCACTGAAGCTTTCTTT
TRBD1	TRBV30	.	TRBJ1-5	CAWSVRQGRQPQHF	TGTGCCTGGAGTGTTAGACAGGGTAGGCAGCCCCAGCATTTT
TRBD1	TRBV2	.	TRBJ2-2	CASSAQGYTGELFF	TGTGCCAGCAGCGCACAGGGGTACACCGGGGAGCTGTTTTTT
.	TRBV6-5	.	TRBJ2-7	CASSYSTQVPGEQYF	TGTGCCAGCAGTTACTCGACGCAGGTCCCGGGAGAGCAGTACTTC
.	TRBV7-2	few	TRBJ2-5	CASSLGAKWAQYF	TGTGCCAGCAGCTTAGGGGCGAAGTGGGCCCAGTACTTC
TRBD1	TRBV29-1	.	TRBJ1-3	CSVVRTGFGNTIYF	TGCAGCGTTGTTAGGACAGGGTTTGGAAACACCATATATTTT
TRBD2	TRBV7-9	.	TRBJ2-1	CSVRTGLAGDREQFF	TGTTCCGTCCGTACCGGACTAGCGGGAGATCGGGAGCAGTTCTTC
.	TRBV28	.	TRBJ1-5	CASSLMGGSNQPQHF	TGTGCCAGCAGTTTGATGGGGGGAAGCAATCAGCCCCAGCATTTT
TRBD2	TRBV7-3	.	TRBJ2-1	CASSLDFSGSYEQFF	TGTGCCAGCAGCCTCGACTTTAGCGGGAGCTATGAGCAGTTCTTC
.	TRBV5-1	.	TRBJ2-2	CASAVLHTGELFF	TGCGCCAGTGCGGTACTACACACCGGGGAGCTGTTTTTT
TRBD1	TRBV5-1	.	TRBJ2-5	CASSSGQGGETQYF	TGCGCCAGCAGCTCCGGACAGGGCGGCGAGACCCAGTACTTC
.	TRBV19	.	TRBJ2-7	CASSIWRDNSYEQYF	TGTGCCAGTAGTATTTGGCGGGATAACTCCTACGAGCAGTACTTC
.	TRBV11-3	.	TRBJ1-2	CASSFSGVGYTF	TGTGCCAGCAGCTTTTCGGGTGTTGGCTACACCTTC
TRBD1	TRBV27	.	TRBJ2-5	CASSFRDSKETQYF	TGTGCCAGCAGTTTCCGGGACAGTAAAGAGACCCAGTACTTC
TRBD2	TRBV4-2	.	TRBJ2-7	CASSLAGASYEQYF	TGTGCCAGCAGCCTAGCGGGGGCATCCTACGAGCAGTACTTC
.	TRBV5-8	.	TRBJ1-2	CASSPGPAGGYGYTF	TGTGCCAGCAGCCCGGGACCGGCCGGGGGCTATGGCTACACCTTC
.	TRBV6-4	few	TRBJ1-2	CAPGSNYGYTF	TGTGCCCCGGGGTCTAACTATGGCTACACCTTC
.	TRBV25-1	.	TRBJ1-1	CASSLGGRAFF	TGTGCCAGCAGTCTGGGGGGGCGAGCTTTCTTT
.	TRBV5-6	.	TRBJ2-2	CASSSALDGTGELFF	TGTGCCAGCAGCTCAGCCCTAGATGGGACCGGGGAGCTGTTTTTT
TRBD1	TRBV19	.	TRBJ1-1	CASSQRTGYTEAFF	TGTGCCAGTAGCCAGAGGACAGGGTACACTGAAGCTTTCTTT
.	TRBV6-5	.	TRBJ1-3	CAWGGRDSGNTIYF	TGTGCCTGGGGGGGCAGGGACTCTGGAAACACCATATATTTT
.	TRBV6-1	once	TRBJ2-5	CASSETYQETQYF	TGTGCCAGCAGTGAGACTTACCAAGAGACCCAGTACTTC
TRBD1	TRBV18	few	TRBJ2-1	CASSLRTGGYPNYNEQFF	TGTGCCAGCTCATTACGGACAGGGGGCTATCCTAATTACAATGAGCAGTTCTTC
TRBD1	TRBV28	.	TRBJ2-6	CASSSGGSGANVLTF	TGTGCCAGCAGCTCAGGGGGCTCTGGGGCCAACGTCCTGACTTTC